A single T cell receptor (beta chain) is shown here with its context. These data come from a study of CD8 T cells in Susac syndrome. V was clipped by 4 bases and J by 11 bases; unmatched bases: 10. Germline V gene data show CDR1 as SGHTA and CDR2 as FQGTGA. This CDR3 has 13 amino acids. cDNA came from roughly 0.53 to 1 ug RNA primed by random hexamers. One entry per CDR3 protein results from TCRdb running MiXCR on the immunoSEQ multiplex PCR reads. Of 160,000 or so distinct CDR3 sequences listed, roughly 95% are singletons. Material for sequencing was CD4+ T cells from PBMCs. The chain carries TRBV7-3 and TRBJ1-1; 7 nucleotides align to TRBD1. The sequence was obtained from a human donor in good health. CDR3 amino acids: CASSSDRELPAFF. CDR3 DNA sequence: TGTGCCAGCAGCTCCGACAGGGAGTTACCGGCTTTCTTT.